A single sample is the source of the 10 T cell receptor beta chains below, sequenced in a study of blood T cell repertoires in COVID-19. TCRdb's copy holds only in-frame clones and misses some; the assay was immunoSEQ multiplex PCR. The profile shows tens of thousands of clones, around 70% of them singletons. Sequencing was done on a sample of peripheral blood. All receptors come from a woman aged 70-85 years with acute or convalescent COVID-19.

CDR3 DNA sequence: TGCGCCAGCAGCTTGGAAGGGGCAGGGGAAAAACTGTTTTTT. Translated, it gives CASSLEGAGEKLFF. The V call is TRBV5-1, the J call TRBJ1-4; the D gene is possibly TRBD1 (5 bases). Trimming took 0 bases from V and 8 from J, leaving 11 bases between them. The CDR3 runs 14 residues. CDR1 is SGHRS and CDR2 is YFSETQ in the germline V gene.

V usage is TRBV5-4 and J usage is TRBJ1-2; no clear D. Germline CDR1 reads SGHNT; CDR2 reads YYREEE (reference sequence). The V end lost 4 bases, the J end lost 4 bases, and 14 bases lay between the germline ends. The CDR3 has 14 residues. In DNA, the CDR3 is TGTGCCAGCAGCGCGGACGGGAGGGCCTATGGCTACACCTTC. It is translated as CASSADGRAYGYTF.

The chain couples TRBV5-1 to TRBJ2-7, with 8 nucleotides matching TRBD2. The CDR3 extends over 16 amino acids. The germline gives CDR1 SGHRS, CDR2 YFSETQ. The V and J ends lost 4 bases and 0 bases, in that order; junction bases with no gene match: 9. The CDR3 loop is CASSRAGGSSSYEQYF. As DNA, the CDR3 is TGCGCCAGCAGCCGGGCGGGGGGCTCCAGCTCCTACGAGCAGTACTTC.

This chain links TRBV5-1 with TRBJ2-1, with 11 bases that match TRBD2. Per germline, CDR1 SGHRS and CDR2 YFSETQ. V was clipped by 2 bases and J by 7 bases; unmatched bases: 8. The CDR3 loop spans 16 amino acids. The CDR3 protein is CASSLQLAGAPNEQFF. CDR3 sequence (DNA): TGCGCCAGCAGCTTACAACTAGCGGGGGCGCCTAATGAGCAGTTCTTC.

This clone appeared a single time. The chain employs TRBV19 and TRBJ2-7; 7 nucleotides match TRBD1. V dropped 5 bases and J dropped 0; count of bases not matched to a gene: 10. Germline assignment: CDR1 LNHDA and CDR2 SQIVND (reference sequence). This CDR3 is 16 amino acids long. The CDR3 reads CASSRARQGSSYEQYF. DNA for the CDR3: TGTGCCAGTAGTCGCGCTCGACAGGGTTCCTCCTACGAGCAGTACTTC.

The chain employs TRBV5-1 and TRBJ1-2; 9 nucleotides agree with TRBD1. CDR1 is SGHRS, CDR2 YFSETQ, per germline. The V and J ends lost 0 bases and 4 bases, in that order; junction bases with no gene match: 7. The CDR3 loop spans 16 amino acids. The CDR3: CASSLGTGDTPYGYTF. The CDR3 DNA is TGCGCCAGCAGCTTGGGGACAGGGGATACTCCCTATGGCTACACCTTC.

The V and J genes are TRBV4-1 and TRBJ1-2; 9 nucleotides line up with TRBD1. This CDR3 region has 16 residues. CDR1 and CDR2 from the germline V gene are MGHRA and YSYEKL. The trim removed 2 bases at V and 4 bases at J, leaving 8 bases unmatched. CDR3 DNA sequence: TGCGCCAGCAGCCAACCAAGAGACAGGGGGACCTATGGCTACACCTTC. Its protein is CASSQPRDRGTYGYTF.

This clone came up a few times. Written as DNA, the CDR3 is TGTGCCAGCAGCTTGGGCAGGGGTGCACTCCCGGCTGGAAACACCATATATTTT. Its translation is CASSLGRGALPAGNTIYF. This sequence joins TRBV5-5 and TRBJ1-3, with D possibly being TRBD1 (6 bases). This CDR3 comprises 18 residues. Trimming removed 0 bases at V and 2 bases at J, with 18 bases between. Per the germline V gene, CDR1 is SGHKS and CDR2 is YYEKEE (reference sequence).

The rearrangement uses TRBV27 and TRBJ1-5; 8 positions match TRBD1. Germline trimming cut 1 base from V and 6 bases from J; bases unmatched to any gene: 8. The CDR3 extends over 16 amino acids. Germline values: CDR1 MNHEY, CDR2 SMNVEV (reference sequence). The CDR3, as DNA: TGTGCCAGCAGTTTATATGGGGAACAGGGGGGTCAGCCCCAGCATTTT. Translation: CASSLYGEQGGQPQHF.

The chain carries TRBV2 and TRBJ2-7; the D is unclear. Per germline, CDR1 SNHLY and CDR2 FYNNEI. V was shortened by 3 bases and J by 3 bases, with 9 bases between the two germline ends. The CDR3 covers 13 residues. The CDR3 sequence is CASSEADIYEQYF. CDR3 in DNA: TGTGCCAGCAGTGAGGCAGATATCTACGAGCAGTACTTC.